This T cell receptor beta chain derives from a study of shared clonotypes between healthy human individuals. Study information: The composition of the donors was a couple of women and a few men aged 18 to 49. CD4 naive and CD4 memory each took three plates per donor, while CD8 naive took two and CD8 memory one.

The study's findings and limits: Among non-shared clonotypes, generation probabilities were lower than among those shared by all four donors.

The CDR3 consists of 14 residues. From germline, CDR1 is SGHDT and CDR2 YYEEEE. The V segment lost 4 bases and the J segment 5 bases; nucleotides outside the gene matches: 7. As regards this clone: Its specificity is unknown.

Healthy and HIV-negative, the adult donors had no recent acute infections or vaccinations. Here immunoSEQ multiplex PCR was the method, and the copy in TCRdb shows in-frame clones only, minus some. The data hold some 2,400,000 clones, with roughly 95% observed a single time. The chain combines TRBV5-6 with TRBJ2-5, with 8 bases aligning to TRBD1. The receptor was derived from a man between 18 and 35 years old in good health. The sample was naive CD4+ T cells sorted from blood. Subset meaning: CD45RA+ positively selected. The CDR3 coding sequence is TGTGCCAGCAGCCTTGGGACAGGCCCGGAGACCCAGTACTTC. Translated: CASSLGTGPETQYF.